This TCR beta chain was captured in a study of cytomegalovirus exposure and HLA in healthy donors. The PCR contained 60 Vbeta and 13 Jbeta primers. Data came from immunoSEQ multiplex PCR; TCRdb stores just in-frame clones and leaves some out. The sample shows fewer than 150,000 clones, around 70% of them seen only once. Trimming stripped 0 bases from V and 2 bases from J, with 11 bases between. The CDR3 loop spans 15 amino acids. Per the germline V gene, CDR1 is SGHRS and CDR2 is YFSETQ. This chain links TRBV5-1 with TRBJ1-2, with D perhaps matching TRBD1 (6 bases). This receptor was obtained from a woman between 50 and 59 years old in good health and CMV-seropositive. Sequencing was carried out using PBMCs. This CDR3 reads CASSLEQGFNYGYTF. In DNA, the CDR3 is TGCGCCAGCAGCTTGGAACAGGGATTCAACTATGGCTACACCTTC.